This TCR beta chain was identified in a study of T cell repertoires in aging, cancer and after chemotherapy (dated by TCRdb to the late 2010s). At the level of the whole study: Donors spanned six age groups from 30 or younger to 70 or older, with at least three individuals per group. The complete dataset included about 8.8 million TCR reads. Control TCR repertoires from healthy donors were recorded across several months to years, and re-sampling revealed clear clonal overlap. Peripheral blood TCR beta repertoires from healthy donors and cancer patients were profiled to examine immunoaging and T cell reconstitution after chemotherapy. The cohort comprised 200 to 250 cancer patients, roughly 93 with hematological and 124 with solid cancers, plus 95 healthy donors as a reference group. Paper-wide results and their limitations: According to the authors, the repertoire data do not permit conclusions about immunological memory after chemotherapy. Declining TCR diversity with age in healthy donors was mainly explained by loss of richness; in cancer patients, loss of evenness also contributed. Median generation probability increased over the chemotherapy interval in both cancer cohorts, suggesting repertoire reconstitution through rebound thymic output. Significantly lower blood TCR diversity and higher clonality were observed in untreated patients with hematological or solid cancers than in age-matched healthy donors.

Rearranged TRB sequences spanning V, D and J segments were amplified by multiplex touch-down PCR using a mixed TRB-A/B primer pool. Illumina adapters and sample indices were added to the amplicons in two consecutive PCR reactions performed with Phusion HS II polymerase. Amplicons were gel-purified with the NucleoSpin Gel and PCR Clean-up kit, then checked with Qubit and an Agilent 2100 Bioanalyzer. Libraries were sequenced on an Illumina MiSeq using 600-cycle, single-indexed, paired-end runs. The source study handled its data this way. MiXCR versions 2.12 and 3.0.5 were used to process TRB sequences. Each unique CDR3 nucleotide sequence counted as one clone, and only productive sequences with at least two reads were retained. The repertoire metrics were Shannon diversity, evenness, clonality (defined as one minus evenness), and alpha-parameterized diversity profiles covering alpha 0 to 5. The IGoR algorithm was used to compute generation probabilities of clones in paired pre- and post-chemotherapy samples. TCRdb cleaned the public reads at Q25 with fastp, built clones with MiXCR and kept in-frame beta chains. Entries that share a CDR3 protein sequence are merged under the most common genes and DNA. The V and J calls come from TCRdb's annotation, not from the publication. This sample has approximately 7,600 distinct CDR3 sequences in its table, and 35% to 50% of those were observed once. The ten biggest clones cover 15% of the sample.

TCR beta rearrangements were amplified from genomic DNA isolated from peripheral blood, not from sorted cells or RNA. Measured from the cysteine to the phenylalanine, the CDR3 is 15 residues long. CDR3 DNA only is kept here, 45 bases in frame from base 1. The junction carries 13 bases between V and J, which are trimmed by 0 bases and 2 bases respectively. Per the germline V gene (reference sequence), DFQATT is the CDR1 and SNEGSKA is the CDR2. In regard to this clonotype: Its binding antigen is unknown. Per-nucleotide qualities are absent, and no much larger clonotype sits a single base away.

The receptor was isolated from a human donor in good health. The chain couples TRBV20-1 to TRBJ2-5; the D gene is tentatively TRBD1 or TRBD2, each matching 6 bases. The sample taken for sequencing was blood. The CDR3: CSARDLGGVQETQYF. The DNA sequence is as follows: TGCAGTGCTAGAGATCTGGGGGGCGTTCAAGAGACCCAGTACTTC.